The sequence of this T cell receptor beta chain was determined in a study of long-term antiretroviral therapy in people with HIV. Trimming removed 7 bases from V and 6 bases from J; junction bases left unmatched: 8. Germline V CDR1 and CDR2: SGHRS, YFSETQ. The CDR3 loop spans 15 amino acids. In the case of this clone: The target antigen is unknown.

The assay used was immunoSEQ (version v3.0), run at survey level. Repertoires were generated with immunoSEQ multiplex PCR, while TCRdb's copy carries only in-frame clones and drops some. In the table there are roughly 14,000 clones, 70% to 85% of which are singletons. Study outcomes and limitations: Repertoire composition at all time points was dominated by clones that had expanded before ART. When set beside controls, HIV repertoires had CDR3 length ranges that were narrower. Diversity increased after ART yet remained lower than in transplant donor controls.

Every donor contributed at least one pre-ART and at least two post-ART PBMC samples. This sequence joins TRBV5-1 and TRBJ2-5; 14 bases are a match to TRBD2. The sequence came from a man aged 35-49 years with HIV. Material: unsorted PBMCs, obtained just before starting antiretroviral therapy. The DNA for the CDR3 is TGCGCCAGCCGTATGACTAGCGGGGGGGTTCAGACCCAGTACTTC. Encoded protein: CASRMTSGGVQTQYF.